This T cell receptor (beta chain) derives from a study of cytomegalovirus exposure and HLA in healthy donors. Trimming took 7 bases from V and 5 from J, leaving 17 bases between them. Germline assignment: CDR1 SQVTM and CDR2 ANQGSEA. This CDR3 contains 13 residues. Primers included in the PCR were 60 Vbeta and 13 Jbeta primers. TCRdb's table, derived via immunoSEQ multiplex PCR, lists solely in-frame clones and lacks some. This sample carries around 210,000 clones, about 77% of them seen once, and the ten largest clones take 0.4% to 0.6%. This clonotype was sampled from a boy aged 10-17 years in good health and CMV-seronegative. Sequencing was performed on PBMCs. V usage is TRBV29-1 and J usage is TRBJ1-2; D is perhaps TRBD1 (5 bases). The CDR3: CSAPDNGYYGYTF. The CDR3 DNA follows: TGCAGCGCTCCGGACAACGGCTATTATGGCTACACCTTC.